The present T cell receptor (beta chain) was sequenced within a study of T cells expressing NK-cell markers. Turning to the study itself: Seven of eight sequenced donors tested HCMV-seropositive; one tested seronegative. General study results and limits: NKG2C+ dominant clonotypes from a handful of donors made up about 1.0-7.5% of CD8+ T cells.

The V gene's germline CDR1 is SGHRS and CDR2 YFSETQ. This CDR3 has 15 residues. In the case of this clonotype: What it binds is unknown.

The TCR beta cDNA came from 5'RACE template switching with UMIs. TCRdb reprocessed the 5' RACE reads, keeping one entry per CDR3 protein, no DNA. The listing contains about 550,000 distinct CDR3 sequences. V and J are TRBV5-1 and TRBJ2-3; TCRdb's D gene call, TRBD1, goes unchecked for lack of DNA. Sequenced input: blood T cells: a sorted CD56 or NKG2C T cell subset, CD4+ or CD8+ T cells, or bulk PBMC T cells (not recorded which). This clonotype originated in a young man in good health. The chain's CDR3 is CASSTTGGATDTQYF.